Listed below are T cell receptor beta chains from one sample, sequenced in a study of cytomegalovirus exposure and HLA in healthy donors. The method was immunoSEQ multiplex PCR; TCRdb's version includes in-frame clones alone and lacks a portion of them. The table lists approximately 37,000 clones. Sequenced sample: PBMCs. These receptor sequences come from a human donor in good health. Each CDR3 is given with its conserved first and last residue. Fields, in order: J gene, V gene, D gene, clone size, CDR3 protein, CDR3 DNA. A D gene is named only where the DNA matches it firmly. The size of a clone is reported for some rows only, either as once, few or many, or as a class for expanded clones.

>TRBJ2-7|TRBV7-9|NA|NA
CASQEVFREQYF
TGTGCCAGTCAGGAGGTCTTTCGGGAGCAGTACTTC
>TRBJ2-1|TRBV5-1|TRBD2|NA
CASSPSGGGYNEQFF
TGCGCCAGCAGCCCTAGCGGCGGGGGCTACAATGAGCAGTTCTTC
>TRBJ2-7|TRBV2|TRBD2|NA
CASRTSGGAAYEQYF
TGTGCCAGCAGGACTAGCGGGGGGGCTGCCTACGAGCAGTACTTC
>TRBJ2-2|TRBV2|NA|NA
CASSDSASTGELFF
TGTGCCAGCAGTGACTCCGCGAGCACCGGGGAGCTGTTTTTT
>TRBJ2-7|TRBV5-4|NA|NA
CASSLDGAYEQYF
TGTGCCAGCAGCTTGGACGGAGCCTACGAGCAGTACTTC
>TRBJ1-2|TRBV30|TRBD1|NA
CAWSGQGTYGYTF
TGTGCCTGGAGTGGACAGGGGACTTATGGCTACACCTTC
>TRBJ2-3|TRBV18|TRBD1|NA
CASSSRGQGDTQYF
TGTGCCAGCTCATCCAGGGGGCAAGGGGATACGCAGTATTTT
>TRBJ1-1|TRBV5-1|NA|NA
CASSSGQPNTEAFF
TGCGCCAGCAGCTCCGGACAGCCAAACACTGAAGCTTTCTTT
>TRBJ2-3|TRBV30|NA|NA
CAWRIRDLGDGTQYF
TGTGCCTGGAGAATCCGGGACTTGGGGGACGGCACGCAGTATTTT
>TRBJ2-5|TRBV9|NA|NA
CASSVAPGETETQYF
TGTGCCAGCAGCGTAGCCCCCGGGGAGACAGAGACCCAGTACTTC
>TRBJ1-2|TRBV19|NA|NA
CASSPRAGMNLNYGYTF
TGTGCCAGTAGTCCCCGGGCAGGGATGAATCTGAACTATGGCTACACCTTC
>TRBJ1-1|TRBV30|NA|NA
CAWSVLRTEAFF
TGTGCCTGGAGTGTATTAAGGACAGAAGCTTTCTTT
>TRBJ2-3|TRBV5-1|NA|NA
CASSFTGVGTDTQYF
TGCGCCAGCAGCTTTACGGGGGTTGGCACAGATACGCAGTATTTT
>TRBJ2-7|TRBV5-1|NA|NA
CASSLEEQGRDEQYF
TGCGCCAGCAGCTTGGAGGAACAGGGTAGGGACGAGCAGTACTTC
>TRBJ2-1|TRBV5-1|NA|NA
CASSLGGSSYNEQFF
TGCGCCAGCAGCTTAGGGGGTAGCTCCTACAATGAGCAGTTCTTC
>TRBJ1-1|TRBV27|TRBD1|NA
CASSSLTGGWTEAFF
TGTGCCAGCAGTTCCCTGACAGGGGGCTGGACTGAAGCTTTCTTT
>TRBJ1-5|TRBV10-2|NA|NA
CASSGGDQPQHF
TGCGCCAGCAGTGGGGGGGACCAGCCCCAGCATTTT
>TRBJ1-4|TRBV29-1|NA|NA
CSVAGVTGDEKLFF
TGCAGCGTTGCAGGGGTAACTGGAGATGAAAAACTGTTTTTT
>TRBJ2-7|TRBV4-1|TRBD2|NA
CASSQFSGTSGYEQYF
TGCGCCAGCAGCCAATTCTCCGGGACTAGCGGATACGAGCAGTACTTC
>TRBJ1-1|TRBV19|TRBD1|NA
CASGQGMNTEAFF
TGTGCCAGTGGACAGGGGATGAACACTGAAGCTTTCTTT
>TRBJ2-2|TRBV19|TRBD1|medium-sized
CASIPGQGAIGELFF
TGTGCCAGTATTCCGGGACAGGGGGCAATCGGGGAGCTGTTTTTT
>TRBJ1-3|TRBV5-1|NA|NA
CASRKGDNSGNTIYF
TGCGCCAGCAGAAAAGGGGATAACTCTGGAAACACCATATATTTT
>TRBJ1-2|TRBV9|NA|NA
CASSAQGGRGYTF
TGTGCCAGCAGCGCCCAGGGCGGACGGGGCTACACCTTC
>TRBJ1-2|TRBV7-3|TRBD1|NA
CASSPVDRGDYGYTF
TGTGCCAGCAGCCCCGTGGACAGGGGCGACTATGGCTACACCTTC
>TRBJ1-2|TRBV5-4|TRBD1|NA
CASSFDRDQGGYTF
TGTGCCAGCAGCTTTGACAGGGACCAAGGGGGCTACACCTTC
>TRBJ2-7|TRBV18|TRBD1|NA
CASSPGDRGAYEQYF
TGTGCCAGCTCACCGGGGGACAGGGGAGCCTACGAGCAGTACTTC
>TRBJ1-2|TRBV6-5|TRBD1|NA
CASSTRTGTAYGYTF
TGTGCCAGCAGTACCCGGACAGGGACGGCCTATGGCTACACCTTC
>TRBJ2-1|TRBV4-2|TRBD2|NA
CASSQASKRDSYNEQFF
TGTGCCAGCAGCCAAGCCTCGAAGCGGGACTCCTACAATGAGCAGTTCTTC
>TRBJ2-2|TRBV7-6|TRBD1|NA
CASSLAMGTGVFTGELFF
TGTGCCAGCAGCTTAGCGATGGGGACAGGGGTTTTCACCGGGGAGCTGTTTTTT
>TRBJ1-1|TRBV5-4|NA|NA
CASNPRGGNTEAFF
TGTGCCAGCAACCCACGGGGTGGGAACACTGAAGCTTTCTTT
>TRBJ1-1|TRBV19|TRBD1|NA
CASRLRTGMNTEAFF
TGTGCCAGTAGATTGAGGACAGGGATGAACACTGAAGCTTTCTTT
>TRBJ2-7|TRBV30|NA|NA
CAWSVISAYEQYF
TGTGCCTGGAGTGTAATTAGCGCCTACGAGCAGTACTTC
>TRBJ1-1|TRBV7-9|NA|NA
CASRAAGLRNTEAFF
TGTGCCAGCAGGGCGGCGGGACTCAGGAACACTGAAGCTTTCTTT
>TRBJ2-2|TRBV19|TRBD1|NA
CASSIQGAGGELFF
TGTGCCAGTAGTATCCAGGGGGCTGGCGGGGAGCTGTTTTTT
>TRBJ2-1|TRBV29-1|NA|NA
CSVEPLTESSYNEQFF
TGCAGCGTTGAACCATTAACCGAGAGCTCCTACAATGAGCAGTTCTTC
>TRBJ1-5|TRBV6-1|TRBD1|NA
CASGTGDQPQHF
TGTGCCAGTGGGACAGGAGATCAGCCCCAGCATTTT
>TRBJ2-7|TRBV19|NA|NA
CASSSGEYYEQYF
TGTGCCAGTAGTTCAGGGGAATACTACGAGCAGTACTTC
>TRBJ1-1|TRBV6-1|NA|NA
CASREGISEAFF
TGTGCCAGCAGGGAGGGTATCTCTGAAGCTTTCTTT
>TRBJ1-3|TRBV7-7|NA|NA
CASSPLGGSGNTIYF
TGTGCTAGCAGCCCCCTGGGGGGCTCTGGAAACACCATATATTTT
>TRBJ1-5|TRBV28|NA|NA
CASSHPDRLNQPQHF
TGTGCCAGCAGTCACCCCGACAGGTTAAATCAGCCCCAGCATTTT
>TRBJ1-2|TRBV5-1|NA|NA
CASSLNDQVLGAYGYTF
TGCGCCAGCAGCCTGAACGACCAAGTTTTGGGGGCGTATGGCTACACCTTC
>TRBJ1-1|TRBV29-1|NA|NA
CSVGVGGGTEAFF
TGCAGCGTAGGGGTCGGGGGTGGCACTGAAGCTTTCTTT
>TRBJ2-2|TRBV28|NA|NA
CASLGGELFF
TGTGCCAGTCTCGGCGGGGAGCTGTTTTTT
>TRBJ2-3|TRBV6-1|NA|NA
CASSEVGGAADTQYF
TGTGCCAGCAGTGAAGTAGGGGGGGCCGCGGATACGCAGTATTTT
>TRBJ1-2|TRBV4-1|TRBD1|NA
CASSRDSITQNYGYTF
TGCGCCAGCAGCCGGGACAGTATTACGCAAAACTATGGCTACACCTTC
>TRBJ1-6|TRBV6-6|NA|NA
CASSSLSASPLHF
TGTGCCAGCAGCTCTCTTAGTGCTTCACCCCTCCACTTT
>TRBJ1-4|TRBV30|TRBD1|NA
CAWSEDRVQKLFF
TGTGCCTGGAGTGAGGACAGGGTCCAAAAACTGTTTTTT
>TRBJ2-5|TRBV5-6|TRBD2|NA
CASSLTGGETQYF
TGTGCCAGCAGCTTAACGGGGGGTGAGACCCAGTACTTC
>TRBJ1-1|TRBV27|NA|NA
CASKAGRVEAEAFF
TGTGCCAGCAAGGCCGGCAGGGTAGAAGCTGAAGCTTTCTTT
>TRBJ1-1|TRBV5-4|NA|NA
CASATRGRRAEAFF
TGTGCCAGCGCCACAAGAGGGCGGAGGGCTGAAGCTTTCTTT
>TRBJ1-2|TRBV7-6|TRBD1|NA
CASSGTGNYGYTF
TGTGCCAGCAGCGGGACAGGGAACTATGGCTACACCTTC
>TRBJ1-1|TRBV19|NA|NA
CASSITGPTEAFF
TGTGCCAGTAGTATTACAGGGCCCACTGAAGCTTTCTTT
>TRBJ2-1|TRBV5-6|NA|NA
CASSPADYNEQFF
TGTGCCAGCAGCCCGGCGGACTACAATGAGCAGTTCTTC
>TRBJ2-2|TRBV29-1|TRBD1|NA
CSVGRGLAGELFF
TGCAGCGTTGGCAGGGGGCTAGCCGGGGAGCTGTTTTTT
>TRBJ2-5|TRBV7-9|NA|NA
CASRSPGPGETQYF
TGTGCCAGCAGGTCCCCAGGGCCGGGAGAGACCCAGTACTTC
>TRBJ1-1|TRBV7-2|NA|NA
CASSSSPGNTEAFF
TGTGCCAGCAGCTCTTCCCCGGGGAACACTGAAGCTTTCTTT
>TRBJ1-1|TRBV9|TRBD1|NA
CASTGQGNTEAFF
TGTGCCAGCACCGGACAGGGGAACACTGAAGCTTTCTTT
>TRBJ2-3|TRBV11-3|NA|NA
CASSPRQTDTQYF
TGTGCCAGCAGCCCCCGACAGACAGATACGCAGTATTTT